Listed below are T cell receptor beta chains from one sample, sequenced in a study of blood T cell repertoires in COVID-19. Libraries were prepared by immunoSEQ multiplex PCR; TCRdb keeps only in-frame clonotypes and omits some of them. This sample has fewer than 60,000 clones; approximately 90% occur once, and the top ten carry under 5%. Sample: peripheral blood. These receptor sequences come from a man aged 50-59 years with acute or convalescent COVID-19. Both conserved end residues are part of each CDR3. The D gene is left open where the match is weak. The size entry is marked missing in some rows and otherwise reads once, few, many or a size class.

len	v_gene	abundance	d_gene	j_gene	CDR3aa	CDR3nt
14	TRBV19	-	-	TRBJ1-5	CASSIRAGAEDQHF	TGTGCCAGTAGTATAAGGGCAGGGGCTGAGGACCAGCATTTT
16	TRBV7-2	once	-	TRBJ2-3	CASSSSGVLSTDTQYF	TGTGCCAGCAGCTCTTCGGGAGTTCTAAGTACAGATACGCAGTATTTT
14	TRBV7-2	-	TRBD1	TRBJ1-2	CASSLSPGTGGYTF	TGTGCCAGCAGCTTATCCCCCGGGACAGGGGGCTACACCTTC
14	TRBV18	-	-	TRBJ1-1	CASSPFPGNTEAFF	TGTGCCAGCTCACCCTTCCCCGGGAACACTGAAGCTTTCTTT
14	TRBV10-1	-	TRBD1	TRBJ2-7	CASSDRGRSYEQYF	TGCGCCAGCAGCGACAGGGGGCGAAGCTACGAGCAGTACTTC
17	TRBV30	-	TRBD1	TRBJ2-6	CAWSGDRVPSGANVLTF	TGTGCCTGGAGTGGGGACAGAGTTCCCTCTGGGGCCAACGTCCTGACTTTC
14	TRBV11-3	few	TRBD1	TRBJ2-2	CASSSGQGYGELFF	TGTGCCAGCAGCTCGGGACAGGGTTACGGGGAGCTGTTTTTT
14	TRBV29-1	few	-	TRBJ1-4	CSAARQETNEKLFF	TGCAGCGCTGCCCGACAGGAAACTAATGAAAAACTGTTTTTT
14	TRBV7-6	-	TRBD1	TRBJ1-2	CASSLGTGPYGYTF	TGTGCCAGCAGCTTAGGGACAGGGCCCTATGGCTACACCTTC
14	TRBV11-2	-	-	TRBJ1-1	CASSRTLQGPEAFF	TGTGCCAGCAGCCGAACATTACAGGGCCCTGAAGCTTTCTTT
16	TRBV6-1	-	-	TRBJ1-2	CASSALGQGEFYGYTF	TGTGCCAGCAGTGCACTCGGGCAGGGCGAGTTCTATGGCTACACCTTC
15	TRBV5-4	once	TRBD2	TRBJ2-1	CASSLASGRTGEQFF	TGTGCCAGCAGCTTGGCTAGCGGGCGGACGGGTGAGCAGTTCTTC
14	TRBV4-1	-	TRBD2	TRBJ2-7	CASSPPGLAYEQYF	TGCGCCAGCAGCCCCCCGGGACTAGCCTACGAGCAGTACTTC
18	TRBV15	-	-	TRBJ1-5	CATSRDLPLSGPLGPQHF	TGTGCCACCAGCAGAGACCTACCCTTGTCAGGGCCTCTAGGGCCCCAGCATTTT
16	TRBV5-4	-	-	TRBJ2-2	CASSKDPGTNTGELFF	TGTGCCAGCAGCAAAGACCCGGGGACTAACACCGGGGAGCTGTTTTTT
17	TRBV5-1	-	-	TRBJ1-6	CASSLAGTEDNNSPLHF	TGCGCCAGCAGCTTGGCCGGCACAGAAGACAATAATTCACCCCTCCACTTT
17	TRBV4-2	once	-	TRBJ2-1	CASSQDLVGASSHEQFF	TGTGCCAGCAGCCAAGACCTTGTGGGGGCCTCGTCCCATGAGCAGTTCTTC
14	TRBV5-1	-	-	TRBJ1-2	CASSYPREGGGYTF	TGCGCCAGCAGCTATCCGCGTGAGGGTGGGGGCTACACCTTC
15	TRBV6-5	-	TRBD1	TRBJ1-5	CASTETGLGNQPQHF	TGTGCCAGCACCGAGACAGGGCTTGGTAATCAGCCCCAGCATTTT
13	TRBV2	-	-	TRBJ1-1	CASRSRGDTEAFF	TGTGCCAGCAGGTCCAGGGGTGACACTGAAGCTTTCTTT
13	TRBV19	-	-	TRBJ2-1	CASSIIRGNEQFF	TGTGCCAGTAGTATAATTCGGGGGAATGAGCAGTTCTTC
14	TRBV2	-	TRBD2	TRBJ2-1	CASARTSGSNEQFF	TGTGCCAGCGCCCGGACTAGCGGGAGCAATGAGCAGTTCTTC
16	TRBV10-3	-	TRBD1	TRBJ2-5	CAISETRTGGAGTQYF	TGTGCCATCAGTGAGACTCGGACAGGGGGCGCGGGGACCCAGTACTTC
14	TRBV28	-	-	TRBJ1-2	CASRSQGNYYGYTF	TGTGCCAGCAGATCCCAGGGGAACTATTACGGCTACACCTTC
13	TRBV6-4	-	TRBD1	TRBJ2-7	CASSATGGSEQYF	TGTGCCAGCAGTGCGACAGGGGGCTCCGAGCAGTACTTC
20	TRBV4-2	few	TRBD2	TRBJ2-7	CASSQNSAGGSIITSYEQYF	TGTGCCAGCAGCCAAAATTCAGCGGGAGGATCAATAATTACCTCCTACGAGCAGTACTTC
17	TRBV11-2	-	TRBD2	TRBJ2-1	CASSQGGGTSGYNEQFF	TGTGCCAGCAGCCAGGGGGGCGGGACTAGCGGCTACAATGAGCAGTTCTTC